This T cell receptor (beta chain) originates from a study of post-analysis software for immune sequencing data. Included in the TCR beta cDNA libraries were unique molecular identifiers. TCRdb recomputed calls from the PCR reads with MiXCR, one row per CDR3 protein. Among about 200,000 distinct CDR3 sequences listed, approximately 28% were seen once. Notes on the study in general: Several TRBV segments occurring more often in patients than controls included TRBV5-6, TRBV5-1 and TRBV20-1.

Germline values: CDR1 LNHDA, CDR2 SQIVND (reference sequence). The V and J ends lost 6 bases and 3 bases respectively, with 12 bases between them. This CDR3 region has 14 residues. Turning to this clonotype: What it recognizes is unknown.

This TCR was recovered from a girl under 18 with multiple sclerosis. Sequenced material: blood. The J gene is TRBJ1-5, the V gene TRBV19; D is unresolved. Here the CDR3 DNA reads TGTGCCAGTAGACCGGTATTTCCCAATCAGCCCCAGCATTTT. It encodes CASRPVFPNQPQHF.